The 6 T cell receptor beta chains below were found in one sample sequenced in a study of shared clonotypes between healthy human individuals. Produced via immunoSEQ multiplex PCR; TCRdb's table is partial and in-frame only. The repertoire holds some 2 million clones, with roughly 96% as singletons. Sample: naive CD4+ T cells sorted from blood. Subset specified: CD45RA+ positively selected. Receptor source: a man between 18 and 35 years old in good health.

This clone was picked up one time. CDR3 in DNA: TGTGCCAGCAGCTCGAGCGGGAGGCCTAACAATGAGCAGTTCTTC. This gives the protein CASSSSGRPNNEQFF. The rearrangement uses TRBV7-2 and TRBJ2-1, with 9 bases aligning to TRBD2. This CDR3 is built from 15 residues. The trim removed 4 bases at V and 5 bases at J, leaving 6 bases unmatched. The germline gives CDR1 SGHTA, CDR2 FQGNSA.

The chain recombines TRBV5-1 with TRBJ2-1; 14 nucleotides agree with TRBD2. This CDR3 is 15 amino acids long. CDR1 and CDR2 (germline): SGHRS, YFSETQ. With 3 bases clipped from V and 9 bases from J, the junction kept 5 bases outside the gene matches. The CDR3 bases are TGCGCCAGCAGCTGGGGGACTAGCGGGAGTGGTGAGCAGTTCTTC. Amino acids: CASSWGTSGSGEQFF.

The J gene is TRBJ1-3, the V gene TRBV5-4; D not resolved. The CDR3 is 12 residues long. V dropped 2 bases and J dropped 9 bases, with 9 bases sitting between them. Per germline, CDR1 SGHNT and CDR2 YYREEE (reference sequence). In DNA form, the CDR3 reads TGTGCCAGCAGCTTCAACGGGGTCACCATATATTTT. It translates to CASSFNGVTIYF.

The chain links TRBV6-5 to TRBJ2-7, with 9 bases fitting TRBD1. CDR3 length: 13 amino acids. From germline, CDR1 is MNHEY and CDR2 SVGAGI. The trim removed 11 bases at V and 3 bases at J, leaving 8 bases unmatched. Written as DNA, the CDR3 is TGTGCCGGCCGTACAGGGGGCAACTACGAGCAGTACTTC. This sequence encodes CAGRTGGNYEQYF.

As to this clone: Other DNA sequences from this sample encode an identical CDR3 as well. This chain links TRBV11-3 with TRBJ2-1, with TRBD2 identical over 9 bases. The CDR3 spans 15 residues. Germline V gene sequence: CDR1 SGHNT, CDR2 YENEEA. With 5 bases clipped from V and 4 bases from J, the junction kept 6 bases outside the gene matches. The CDR3 nucleotides are TGTGCCAGCAGCCTCGGACTAGCGCCTTACAATGAGCAGTTCTTC. It yields the protein CASSLGLAPYNEQFF.

This clone was counted between two and nine times. This specimen includes other DNA sequences encoding the same CDR3. The chain is built from TRBV5-1 and TRBJ1-3; D unresolved. The CDR3 has 15 residues. Trimming shortened V by 0 bases and J by 0 bases, and 7 bases separated the two germline ends. Looked up from germline, CDR1 is SGHRS and CDR2 is YFSETQ. CDR3 in DNA: TGCGCCAGCAGCTTGGGAGGTCCCTCTGGAAACACCATATATTTT. It translates to CASSLGGPSGNTIYF. Using reference TRBV5-1 and TRBJ1-3 for the parts outside the CDR3, the full variable domain is KAGVTQTPRYLIKTRGQQVTLSCSPISGHRSVSWYQQTPGQGLQFLFEYFSETQRNKGNFPGRFSGRQFSNSRSEMNVSTLELGDSALYLCASSLGGPSGNTIYFGEGSWLTVV.